Presented here are 12 T cell receptor beta chains from one specimen sequenced in a study of beta chain features in type 1 diabetes (dated by TCRdb to the late 2010s). The library came from the immunoSEQ multiplex PCR assay. The entire isolated RNA was reverse transcribed using the High Capacity cDNA Reverse Transcription Kit, and thus expressed TCRB transcripts were sequenced. The table comes from immuneACCESS by way of TCRdb, which keeps in-frame sequences with V and J called. Part of the clones is missing from these tables; in studies checked, under half for an unresolved V gene and the rest for unknown reasons. Here the sample has 250,000 or so clones; around 65% occur a single time. In total, the top ten clones hold 0.053% of the sample. Sequencing was done on a sample of naive CD4+ T cells from blood. The sample's cell subset or site, from its label and the paper: true naive CD4+ T cells. Every receptor here comes from a man aged 25-40 years in good health.

Note on this clone: At the DNA level, this CDR3 is encoded by other sequences in the same sample as well. Here the CDR3 DNA reads TGTGCCTGGAGTGACGGGATGAACACTGAAGCTTTCTTT. Its protein is CAWSDGMNTEAFF. The chain joins TRBV30 to TRBJ1-1, with D unresolved. Germline CDR1 GTSNPN, CDR2 SVGIG (reference sequence). The CDR3 extends over 13 amino acids. Trimming left V 1 base short and J 0 bases short, with 6 bases between.

The CDR3 bases are TGTGCCAGCACCCGGACAGGGATCACCGGGGAGCTGTTTTTT. This sequence encodes CASTRTGITGELFF. This chain joins TRBV11-2 and TRBJ2-2; 8 bases fit TRBD1. The CDR3 extends over 14 amino acids. Per germline, CDR1 SGHAT and CDR2 FQNNGV. The junction had 5 bases not matched to a gene; V was cut back by 7 bases and J by 4 bases.

The genes are TRBV10-3 and TRBJ2-2, with 9 bases aligning to TRBD1. This CDR3 is 15 amino acids long. V dropped 5 bases and J dropped 6; count of bases not matched to a gene: 7. Germline assignment: CDR1 ENHRY and CDR2 SYGVKD. CDR3: CAISTGTGMAGELFF. CDR3 coding DNA: TGTGCCATCAGTACCGGGACAGGGATGGCCGGGGAGCTGTTTTTT.

This clone was counted between two and nine times. The rearrangement uses TRBV9 and TRBJ2-7; 8 bases map to TRBD2. CDR1 is SGDLS and CDR2 is YYNGEE in the germline V gene. This CDR3 spans 14 amino acids. Trimming at V came to 2 bases and at J to 6 bases, leaving 7 bases not matched to a gene. CDR3 nucleotides: TGTGCCAGCAGCGTCTCCGGGACTAGGCTCGAGCAGTACTTC. As protein: CASSVSGTRLEQYF.

This clone came up once. This chain uses TRBV5-4 with TRBJ2-1; perhaps TRBD2 as D (5 bases). CDR1 is SGHNT, CDR2 YYREEE, per germline (reference sequence). CDR3 length equals 16 residues. The germline V and J ends were trimmed by 0 bases and 6 bases, with 16 bases remaining between them. The CDR3: CASSLDEGVKGNEQFF. The DNA for the CDR3 is TGTGCCAGCAGCTTGGATGAGGGAGTTAAGGGCAATGAGCAGTTCTTC.

This clone was picked up a small number of times. The V gene is TRBV11-2, the J gene TRBJ2-6; D unclear. The CDR3 extends over 16 amino acids. The V and J ends lost 5 bases and 1 base respectively, with 12 bases between them. Germline V gene lookup returns CDR1 SGHAT and CDR2 FQNNGV. The CDR3 DNA is TGTGCCAGCAGCACACATCAGCTATCTGGGGCCAACGTCCTGACTTTC. This codes for CASSTHQLSGANVLTF.

The chain couples TRBV4-1 to TRBJ2-5; tentative D call: TRBD2 (6 bases). V shed 5 bases and J shed 1 base, with 8 bases lying between them. This CDR3 spans 13 amino acids. Germline CDR1 and CDR2: MGHRA and YSYEKL. The CDR3 sequence: CASSVAVQETQYF. The DNA for the CDR3 is TGCGCCAGCAGCGTAGCGGTCCAAGAGACCCAGTACTTC.

The chain links TRBV30 to TRBJ1-1; D not resolved. Germline loops: CDR1 GTSNPN, CDR2 SVGIG (reference sequence). The V end lost 0 bases, the J end lost 3 bases, and 14 bases lay between the germline ends. The CDR3 has 15 amino acids. CDR3 amino acids: CAWSVRRSSYTEAFF. CDR3 nucleotides: TGTGCCTGGAGTGTACGGAGGTCCTCCTACACTGAAGCTTTCTTT. Drawing the rest from reference TRBV30 and TRBJ1-1, the complete variable domain is SQTIHQWPATLVQPVGSPLSLECTVEGTSNPNLYWYRQAAGRGLQLLFYSVGIGQISSEVPQNLSASRPQDRQFILSSKKLLLSDSGFYLCAWSVRRSSYTEAFFGQGTRLTVV.

V usage is TRBV7-2 and J usage is TRBJ2-5; D is perhaps TRBD2 (5 bases). The CDR3 loop spans 15 amino acids. Per germline, CDR1 SGHTA and CDR2 FQGNSA. The germline V and J ends were trimmed by 2 bases and 4 bases, with 14 bases remaining between them. The chain's CDR3 is CASSLRQRNLETQYF. CDR3 DNA: TGTGCCAGCAGCTTACGGCAGCGGAACTTAGAGACCCAGTACTTC.

The table lists this clone with a count of one. The rearrangement joins TRBV30 to TRBJ2-6; D is unclear. The CDR3 is made up of 18 amino acids. CDR1 is GTSNPN, CDR2 SVGIG, per germline (reference sequence). The V end lost 4 bases, the J end lost 1 base, and 20 bases lay between the germline ends. CDR3 coding DNA: TGTGCCTGGACCTCCGTGGCCTCCGCCGGGTCTGGGGCCAACGTCCTGACTTTC. It is translated as CAWTSVASAGSGANVLTF.

The rearrangement links TRBV30 to TRBJ2-3, with 9 nucleotides matching TRBD2. V lost 2 bases to trimming and J lost 1 base; unmatched junction nucleotides: 4. CDR3 size: 15 residues. Germline CDR1 reads GTSNPN; CDR2 reads SVGIG (reference sequence). The CDR3: CAWSPLAGRTDTQYF. The CDR3 nucleotides read TGTGCCTGGAGTCCTCTAGCGGGGCGCACAGATACGCAGTATTTT.

The chain joins TRBV2 to TRBJ2-5; D uncertain. Germline CDR1 is SNHLY and CDR2 is FYNNEI. The CDR3 runs 16 residues. V dropped 5 bases and J dropped 3 bases, with 19 bases sitting between them. CDR3 sequence: CASSLLKWASKETQYF. The CDR3 bases are TGTGCCAGCAGTCTCTTGAAGTGGGCCTCAAAAGAGACCCAGTACTTC.